The following is a T cell receptor (beta chain) sequence with its context. Its specificity is unknown. These data come from a study of neoadjuvant anti-PD-1 for oral cavity cancer. Study-level points and caveats: Non-responders to neoadjuvant nivolumab had significantly more clonal PBMC T cells than responders.

The V gene's germline CDR1 is LGHNA and CDR2 YNFKEQ. V was trimmed by 0 bases and J by 8 bases, leaving 13 bases between them. CDR3 length: 15 residues. Here immunoSEQ multiplex PCR was the method, and the copy in TCRdb shows in-frame clones only, minus some. The sample has around 16,000 clones, more than 70% seen once. The genes are TRBV4-2 and TRBJ1-4; D is undetermined. Sequenced material: PBMCs, taken before nivolumab (anti-PD-1) treatment. This receptor was obtained from a person aged 40-85 years with oral cavity squamous cell carcinoma. CDR3 region: CASSQDPGLEEKLFF. The CDR3 bases are TGTGCCAGCAGCCAAGATCCCGGTCTGGAGGAAAAACTGTTTTTT.